A selection of T cell receptor beta chains follows, all from one sample in a study of blood T cell repertoires in COVID-19. TCRdb's copy holds only in-frame clones and misses some; the assay was immunoSEQ multiplex PCR. Of about 320,000 clones listed, 70% to 90% are singletons. The sequenced material came from peripheral blood. Receptors originate from a human donor in a cohort sampled during active COVID-19. Each CDR3 is given with its conserved first and last residue. The D gene is left open where the match is weak. Clone size is not always given. Where it is, it says once, few, many or a class for expanded clones.

>TRBJ1-1|TRBV6-5|.|.
TGTGCCAGCACCTTGTCGGTTATTAACACTGAAGCTTTCTTT
CASTLSVINTEAFF
>TRBJ2-7|TRBV12-3/TRBV12-4|.|.
TGTGCCAGCAGACGGTACGGCGGCGAGCAGTACTTC
CASRRYGGEQYF
>TRBJ2-7|TRBV18|.|.
TGTGCCAGCTCCGCTGGGGCAGCTAATTCCTACGAGCAGTACTTC
CASSAGAANSYEQYF
>TRBJ1-5|TRBV5-8|.|many
TGTGCCAGCAGCTTGGGTTATAGCAATCAGCCCCAGCATTTT
CASSLGYSNQPQHF
>TRBJ1-2|TRBV2|TRBD1|.
TGTGCCACCCCGGGACAGTCCTTAGGGCATGGCTACACCTTC
CATPGQSLGHGYTF
>TRBJ1-1|TRBV5-1|.|few
TGCGCCAGCAGCCCATCGGCAGGGTCGGACACTGAAGCTTTCTTT
CASSPSAGSDTEAFF
>TRBJ2-1|TRBV25-1|TRBD2|.
TGTGCCAGCAGTGAACGGGGCGGGGGGACTGATGAGCAGTTCTTC
CASSERGGGTDEQFF
>TRBJ2-7|TRBV12-3/TRBV12-4|.|.
TGTGCCAGCAGTATCGACAGGCAATACGAGCAGTACTTC
CASSIDRQYEQYF
>TRBJ1-2|TRBV18|.|.
TGTGCCAGCTCAGCCCCCACAGGGCTGGGTGGTGGCTACACCTTC
CASSAPTGLGGGYTF
>TRBJ1-1|TRBV9|.|.
TGTGCCAGCAGCGGAACGGGGTTCACTGAAGCTTTCTTT
CASSGTGFTEAFF
>TRBJ2-3|TRBV24-1|TRBD1|.
TGTGCCACCAGTGATGTCCGGGACAGGGACATCGTGGATACGCAGTATTTT
CATSDVRDRDIVDTQYF
>TRBJ2-1|TRBV5-1|TRBD2|.
TGCGCCAGCAGCTTGGAGCTAGCGGGAAACAATGAGCAGTTCTTC
CASSLELAGNNEQFF
>TRBJ1-4|TRBV7-9|.|.
TGTGCCAGCAGCCTGGGCAGGGCTAATGAAAAACTGTTTTTT
CASSLGRANEKLFF
>TRBJ2-3|TRBV18|TRBD1|.
TGTGCCAGCTCACCAGGGACAGCCACAGATACGCAGTATTTT
CASSPGTATDTQYF
>TRBJ1-4|TRBV9|.|many
TGTGCCAGCAGCGTAGCGGGGGGGACGACCTCCCGGAGGGAAAAACTGTTTTTT
CASSVAGGTTSRREKLFF
>TRBJ1-1|TRBV24-1|.|.
TGTGCCACCAAGGGGGGGGAGGAGAGCACTGAAGCTTTCTTT
CATKGGEESTEAFF
>TRBJ1-1|TRBV9|TRBD1|.
TGTGCCAGCAGCCCCCACAGGGGAGGTGAAGCTTTCTTT
CASSPHRGGEAFF
>TRBJ1-2|TRBV9|.|.
TGTGCCAGCAGCGTAGCTACGAGCCGAGCTAACTATGGCTACACCTTC
CASSVATSRANYGYTF
>TRBJ2-7|TRBV12-3/TRBV12-4|.|.
TGTGCCAGCAGCCTAGACAGCCCCGAGCAGTACTTC
CASSLDSPEQYF
>TRBJ1-6|TRBV6-6|.|once
TGTGCCAGCAGTTACTCACAGGGTCAGGGTAATTCACCCCTCCACTTT
CASSYSQGQGNSPLHF
>TRBJ2-1|TRBV4-1|.|.
TGCGCCAGCAGCCAAGGTAAACCGGTAAGCTCCTACAATGAGCAGTTCTTC
CASSQGKPVSSYNEQFF
>TRBJ2-1|TRBV3-1/TRBV3-2|TRBD2|.
TGTGCCAGCAGCCAACTTAGCGGGGGGGCAGGCAATGAGCAGTTCTTC
CASSQLSGGAGNEQFF
>TRBJ1-6|TRBV4-1|.|.
TGCGCCAGCAGCCAAGTTGGCCAGGGATATAATTCACCCCTCCACTTT
CASSQVGQGYNSPLHF
>TRBJ2-1|TRBV7-3|.|.
TGTGCCAGCAGCTTAGGGTGGGGGCTGGATATGAATGAGCAGTTCTTC
CASSLGWGLDMNEQFF
>TRBJ2-1|TRBV27|TRBD1|.
TGTGCCAGCAGTTCGGACAGGGGGCCCTACAATGAGCAGTTCTTC
CASSSDRGPYNEQFF
>TRBJ1-3|TRBV6-5|.|.
TGTGCCAGCAGCTGGGACTACTCTGGAAACACCATATATTTT
CASSWDYSGNTIYF
>TRBJ1-1|TRBV5-5|.|.
TGTGCCAGCAGCTTGTCGCAGGGCTACACTGAAGCTTTCTTT
CASSLSQGYTEAFF
>TRBJ2-1|TRBV12-2|.|.
TGTGCAAGTCGCTTAGCGTCCGGGATCTTAGGGAATGAGCAGTTCTTC
CASRLASGILGNEQFF
>TRBJ1-6|TRBV2|TRBD1|.
TGTGCCAGCAGGGACAGGTCACCCCTCCACTTT
CASRDRSPLHF
>TRBJ1-5|TRBV5-5|.|.
TGTGCCAGCAGCTTGGGGGCAGGGGCAGGAAATCAGCCCCAGCATTTT
CASSLGAGAGNQPQHF
>TRBJ2-5|TRBV7-6|.|.
TGTGCCAGCAGCTTGAGGACAGAAGAGACCCAGTACTTC
CASSLRTEETQYF
>TRBJ2-2|TRBV5-1|.|.
TGCGCCAGCAGCCGGATGGGGGGGAACACCGGGGAGCTGTTTTTT
CASSRMGGNTGELFF
>TRBJ2-7|TRBV18|.|.
TGTGCCAGCTCACCCGTCGGGGGGCTCAACGAGCAGTACTTC
CASSPVGGLNEQYF
>TRBJ2-6|TRBV5-1|TRBD1|.
TGCGCCAGCAGCCTGCTGGCGGGACAGGGTCCGTCTGGGGCCAACGTCCTGACTTTC
CASSLLAGQGPSGANVLTF
>TRBJ1-1|TRBV5-6|.|.
TGTGCCAGCAGCTTGTTCACAGTGGGGGGAGGCACTGAAGCTTTCTTT
CASSLFTVGGGTEAFF
>TRBJ2-4|TRBV5-6|.|.
TGTGCCAGCAGCTTGTTGAGACAGGAGGCTAAAAACATTCAGTACTTC
CASSLLRQEAKNIQYF
>TRBJ2-7|TRBV5-4|TRBD1|.
TGTGCCAGCAGCTGGGGGACAGGGGCCTACGAGCAGTACTTC
CASSWGTGAYEQYF
>TRBJ1-5|TRBV4-2|.|.
TGTGCCAGCAGCCAAGATAGCAGGGGCGCGGATCAGCCCCAGCATTTT
CASSQDSRGADQPQHF
>TRBJ1-4|TRBV24-1|.|.
TGTGCCACCAGTGGTCCAGACCTTAAGGGAGGAACTAATGAAAAACTGTTTTTT
CATSGPDLKGGTNEKLFF
>TRBJ1-1|TRBV15|.|.
TGTGCCACCAGCAGACGGGACTCTCATGAAGCTTTCTTT
CATSRRDSHEAFF
>TRBJ2-2|TRBV18|TRBD1|few
TGTGCCAGCTCAGCGACAGGGAATCCGAACACCGGGGAGCTGTTTTTT
CASSATGNPNTGELFF